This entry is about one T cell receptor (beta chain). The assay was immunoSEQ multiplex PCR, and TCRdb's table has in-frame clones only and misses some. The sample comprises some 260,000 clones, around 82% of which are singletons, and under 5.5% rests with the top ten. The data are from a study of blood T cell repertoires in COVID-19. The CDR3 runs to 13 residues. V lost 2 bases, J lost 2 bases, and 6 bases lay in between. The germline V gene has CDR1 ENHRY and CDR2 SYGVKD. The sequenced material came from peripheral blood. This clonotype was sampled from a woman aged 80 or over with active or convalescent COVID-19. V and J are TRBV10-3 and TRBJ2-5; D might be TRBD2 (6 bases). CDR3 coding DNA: TGTGCCATCAGTGAGGGGGGGCAAGAGACCCAGTACTTC. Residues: CAISEGGQETQYF.